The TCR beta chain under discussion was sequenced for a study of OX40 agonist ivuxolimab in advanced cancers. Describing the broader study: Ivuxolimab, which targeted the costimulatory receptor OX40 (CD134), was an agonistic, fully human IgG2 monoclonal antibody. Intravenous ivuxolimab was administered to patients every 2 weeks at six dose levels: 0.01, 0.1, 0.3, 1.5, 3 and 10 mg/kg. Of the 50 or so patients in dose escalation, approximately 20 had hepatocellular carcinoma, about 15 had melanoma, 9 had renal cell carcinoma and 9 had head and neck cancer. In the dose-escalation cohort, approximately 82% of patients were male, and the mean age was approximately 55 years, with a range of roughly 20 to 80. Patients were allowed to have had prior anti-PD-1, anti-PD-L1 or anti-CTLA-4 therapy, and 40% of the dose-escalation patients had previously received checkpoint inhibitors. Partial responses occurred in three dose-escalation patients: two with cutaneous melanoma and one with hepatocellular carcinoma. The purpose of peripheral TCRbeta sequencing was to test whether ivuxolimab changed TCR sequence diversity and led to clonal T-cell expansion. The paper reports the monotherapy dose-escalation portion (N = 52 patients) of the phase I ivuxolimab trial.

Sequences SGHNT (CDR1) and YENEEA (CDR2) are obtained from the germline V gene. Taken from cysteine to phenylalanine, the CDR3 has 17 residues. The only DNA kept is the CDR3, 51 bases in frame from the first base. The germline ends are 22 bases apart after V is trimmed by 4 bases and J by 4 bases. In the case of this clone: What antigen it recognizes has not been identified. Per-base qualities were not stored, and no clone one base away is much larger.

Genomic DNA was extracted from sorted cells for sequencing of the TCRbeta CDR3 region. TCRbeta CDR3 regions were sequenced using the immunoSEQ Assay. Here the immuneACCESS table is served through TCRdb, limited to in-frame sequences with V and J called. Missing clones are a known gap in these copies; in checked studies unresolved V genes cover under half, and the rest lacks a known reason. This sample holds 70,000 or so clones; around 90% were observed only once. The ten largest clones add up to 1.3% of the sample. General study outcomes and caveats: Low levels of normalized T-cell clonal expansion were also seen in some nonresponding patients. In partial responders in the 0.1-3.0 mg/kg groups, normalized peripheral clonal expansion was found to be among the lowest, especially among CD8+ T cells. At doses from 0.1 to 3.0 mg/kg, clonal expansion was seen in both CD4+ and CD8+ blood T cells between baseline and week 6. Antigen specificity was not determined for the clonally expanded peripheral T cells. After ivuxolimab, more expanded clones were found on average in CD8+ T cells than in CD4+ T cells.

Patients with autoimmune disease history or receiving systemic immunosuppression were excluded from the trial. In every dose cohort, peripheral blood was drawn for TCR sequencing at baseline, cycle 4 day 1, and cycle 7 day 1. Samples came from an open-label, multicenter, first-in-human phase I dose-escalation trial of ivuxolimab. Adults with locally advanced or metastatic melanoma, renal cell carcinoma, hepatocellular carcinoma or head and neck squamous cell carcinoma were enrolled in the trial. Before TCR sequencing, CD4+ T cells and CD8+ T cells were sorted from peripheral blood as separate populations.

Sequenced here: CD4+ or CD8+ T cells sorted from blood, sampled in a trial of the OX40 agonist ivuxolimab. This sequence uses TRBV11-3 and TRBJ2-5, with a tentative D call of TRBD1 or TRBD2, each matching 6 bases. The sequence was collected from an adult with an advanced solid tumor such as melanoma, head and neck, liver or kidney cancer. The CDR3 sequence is CASSSGVGGRIVETQYF. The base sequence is TGTGCCAGCAGCTCCGGAGTAGGGGGGCGAATCGTAGAGACCCAGTACTTC.